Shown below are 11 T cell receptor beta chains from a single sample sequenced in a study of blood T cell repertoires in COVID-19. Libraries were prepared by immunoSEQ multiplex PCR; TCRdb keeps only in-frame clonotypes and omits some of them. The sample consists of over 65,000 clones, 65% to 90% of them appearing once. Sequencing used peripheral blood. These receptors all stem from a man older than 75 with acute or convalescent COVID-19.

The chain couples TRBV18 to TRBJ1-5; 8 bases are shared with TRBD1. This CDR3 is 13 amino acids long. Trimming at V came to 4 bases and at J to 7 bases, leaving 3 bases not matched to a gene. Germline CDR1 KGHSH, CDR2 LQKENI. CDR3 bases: TGTGCCAGCTCACAGGGACAGGACCAGCCCCAGCATTTT. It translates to CASSQGQDQPQHF.

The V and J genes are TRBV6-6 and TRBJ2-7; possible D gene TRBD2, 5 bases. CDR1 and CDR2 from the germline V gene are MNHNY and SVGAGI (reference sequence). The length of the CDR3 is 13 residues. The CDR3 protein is CAGGQPQFHEQYF. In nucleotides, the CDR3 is TGTGCGGGCGGGCAACCCCAATTCCACGAGCAGTACTTC.

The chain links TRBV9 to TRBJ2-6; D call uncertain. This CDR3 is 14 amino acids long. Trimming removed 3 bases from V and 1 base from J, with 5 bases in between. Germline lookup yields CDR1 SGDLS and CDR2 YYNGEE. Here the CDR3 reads CASSAPSGANVLTF. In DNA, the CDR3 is TGTGCCAGCAGCGCCCCGTCTGGGGCCAACGTCCTGACTTTC.

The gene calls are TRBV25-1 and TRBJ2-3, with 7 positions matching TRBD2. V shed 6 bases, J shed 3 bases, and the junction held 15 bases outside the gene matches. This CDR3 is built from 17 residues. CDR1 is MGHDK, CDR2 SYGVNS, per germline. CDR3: CASSGTITRKGTDTQYF. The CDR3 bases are TGTGCCAGCAGCGGGACTATCACCAGAAAGGGGACAGATACGCAGTATTTT.

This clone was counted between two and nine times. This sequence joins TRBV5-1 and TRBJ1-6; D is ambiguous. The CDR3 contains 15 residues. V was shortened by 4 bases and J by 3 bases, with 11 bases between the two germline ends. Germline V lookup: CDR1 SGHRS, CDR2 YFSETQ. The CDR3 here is CASSPAVFYNSPLHF. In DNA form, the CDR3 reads TGCGCCAGCAGCCCCGCAGTTTTCTATAATTCACCCCTCCACTTT.

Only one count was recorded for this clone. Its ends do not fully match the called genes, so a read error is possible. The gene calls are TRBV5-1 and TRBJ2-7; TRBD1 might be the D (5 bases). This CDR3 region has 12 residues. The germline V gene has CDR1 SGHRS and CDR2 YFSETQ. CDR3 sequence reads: CASSLQGVEQHF. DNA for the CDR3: TGCGCCAGCAGCTTACAAGGGGTCGAGCAGCACTTC.

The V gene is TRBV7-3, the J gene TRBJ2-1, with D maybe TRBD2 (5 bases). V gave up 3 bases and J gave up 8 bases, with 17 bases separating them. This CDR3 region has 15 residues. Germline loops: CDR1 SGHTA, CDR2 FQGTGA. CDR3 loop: CASSLRGLSRDEQFF. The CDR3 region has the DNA TGTGCCAGCAGCTTGCGCGGGCTTAGCCGCGATGAGCAGTTCTTC.

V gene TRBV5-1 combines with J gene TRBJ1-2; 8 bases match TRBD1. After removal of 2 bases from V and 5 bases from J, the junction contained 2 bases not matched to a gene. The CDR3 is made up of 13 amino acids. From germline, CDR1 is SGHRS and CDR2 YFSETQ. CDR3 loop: CASSFGQGYGYTF. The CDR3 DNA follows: TGCGCCAGCAGCTTCGGACAGGGTTATGGCTACACCTTC.

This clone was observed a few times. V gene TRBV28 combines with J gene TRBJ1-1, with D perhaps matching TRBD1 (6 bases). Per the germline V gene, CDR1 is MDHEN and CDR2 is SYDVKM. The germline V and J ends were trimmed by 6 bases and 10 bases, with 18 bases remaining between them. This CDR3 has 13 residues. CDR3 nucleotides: TGTGCCAGCAGCCTCCGGGACACCTCTGGAGCTTTCTTT. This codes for CASSLRDTSGAFF.

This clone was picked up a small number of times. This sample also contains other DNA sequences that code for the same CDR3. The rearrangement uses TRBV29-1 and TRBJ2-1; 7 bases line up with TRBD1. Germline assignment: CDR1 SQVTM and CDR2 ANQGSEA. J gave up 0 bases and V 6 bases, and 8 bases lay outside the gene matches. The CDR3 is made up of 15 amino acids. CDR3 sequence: CSVDRLGSSYNEQFF. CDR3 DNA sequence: TGCAGCGTGGACAGGTTGGGGAGCTCCTACAATGAGCAGTTCTTC.

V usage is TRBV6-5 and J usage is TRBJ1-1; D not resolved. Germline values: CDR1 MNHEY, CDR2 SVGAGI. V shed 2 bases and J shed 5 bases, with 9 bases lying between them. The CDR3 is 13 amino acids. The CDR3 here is CASSYIDKTEAFF. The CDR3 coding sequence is TGTGCCAGCAGTTACATCGACAAGACTGAAGCTTTCTTT.